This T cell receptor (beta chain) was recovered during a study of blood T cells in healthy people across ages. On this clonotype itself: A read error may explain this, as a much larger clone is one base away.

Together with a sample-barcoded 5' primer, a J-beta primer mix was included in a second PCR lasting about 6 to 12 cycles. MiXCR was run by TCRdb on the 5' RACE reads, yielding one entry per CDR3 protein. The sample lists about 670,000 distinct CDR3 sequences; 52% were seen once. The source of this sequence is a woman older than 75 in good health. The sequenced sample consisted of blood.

CDR3 nucleotide sequence: TGTGCCGGCAGCACCGACAGCTATGGCTACACCTTC. This sequence encodes CAGSTDSYGYTF. The chain carries TRBV9 and TRBJ1-2; D might be TRBD1 (5 bases). Germline CDR1 SGDLS, CDR2 YYNGEE. This CDR3 spans 12 amino acids.